Listed below are T cell receptor beta chains from one sample, sequenced in a study of T cell responses to AZD1222 COVID-19 vaccine. Assay used: immunoSEQ multiplex PCR; TCRdb lists only in-frame clones, some missing. The sample consists of roughly 120,000 clones, 85% to 95% of them appearing once. Sequenced material: peripheral blood, taken 28 days after the second AZD1222 dose. The receptor source for this set is an adult who received the AZD1222 COVID-19 vaccine. The CDR3 runs from the conserved cysteine through the conserved F or W. The D gene is left open where the match is weak. Part of the rows lack a size; the others show once, few, many or a class for expanded clones.

>TRBJ1-5|TRBV14|.|.
CASSIGGGKDQPQHF
TGTGCCAGCAGCATAGGAGGGGGTAAAGATCAGCCCCAGCATTTT
>TRBJ2-7|TRBV7-8|TRBD1|once
CASSVGTGGEQYF
TGTGCCAGCAGCGTTGGGACAGGGGGAGAGCAGTACTTC
>TRBJ1-6|TRBV18|.|.
CASSTSGGDGASYNSPLHF
TGTGCCAGCTCTACGTCAGGCGGGGACGGAGCCTCCTATAATTCACCCCTCCACTTT
>TRBJ1-3|TRBV19|.|.
CASSTTEGENTIYF
TGTGCCAGTAGTACGACCGAGGGGGAAAACACCATATATTTT
>TRBJ2-1|TRBV11-2|TRBD1|.
CASSPLTGTYNEQFF
TGTGCCAGCAGCCCTTTGACAGGGACCTACAATGAGCAGTTCTTC
>TRBJ2-7|TRBV30|.|.
CAWSTGAGYEQYF
TGTGCCTGGAGCACCGGGGCTGGCTACGAGCAGTACTTC
>TRBJ1-6|TRBV2|.|.
CASSEWAANNSPLHF
TGTGCCAGCAGTGAATGGGCAGCCAATAATTCACCCCTCCACTTT
>TRBJ1-1|TRBV28|.|.
CASSWGKVNTEAFF
TGTGCCAGCAGCTGGGGCAAAGTTAACACTGAAGCTTTCTTT
>TRBJ1-1|TRBV4-3|.|.
CASSQERGEREAFF
TGCGCCAGCAGCCAGGAAAGGGGGGAACGTGAAGCTTTCTTT
>TRBJ1-1|TRBV7-9|.|.
CASSPPGQAFF
TGTGCCAGCAGCCCCCCGGGGCAAGCTTTCTTT
>TRBJ1-1|TRBV12-3/TRBV12-4|.|.
CASRKTGSNEAFF
TGTGCCAGCAGGAAAACAGGGTCAAATGAAGCTTTCTTT
>TRBJ1-4|TRBV5-1|.|.
CASSRDGDLHEKLFF
TGCGCCAGCAGCCGAGACGGGGACCTACATGAAAAACTGTTTTTT
>TRBJ1-4|TRBV21-1|.|.
CASSKTDGTREKLFF
TGTGCCAGCAGCAAAACGGACGGGACGAGGGAAAAACTGTTTTTT
>TRBJ1-1|TRBV9|TRBD1|once
CASSVGGQGSGKNTEAFF
TGTGCCAGCAGCGTAGGGGGACAGGGGTCGGGCAAGAACACTGAAGCTTTCTTT
>TRBJ1-3|TRBV4-3|.|once
CASSQGSSGNTIYF
TGCGCCAGCAGCCAAGGGTCCAGTGGAAACACCATATATTTT
>TRBJ1-1|TRBV6-4|.|.
CASSQQDGFEAFF
TGTGCCAGCAGTCAGCAAGACGGTTTTGAAGCTTTCTTT
>TRBJ2-4|TRBV18|TRBD1|.
CASSPGQELAKNIQYF
TGTGCCAGCTCACCCGGACAGGAACTAGCCAAAAACATTCAGTACTTC
>TRBJ2-2|TRBV2|.|.
CASSEVRAGELFF
TGTGCCAGCAGTGAAGTAAGAGCCGGGGAGCTGTTTTTT
>TRBJ2-1|TRBV3-1/TRBV3-2|.|.
CASSQDWGGAANEQFF
TGTGCCAGCAGCCAAGATTGGGGAGGAGCGGCCAATGAGCAGTTCTTC
>TRBJ2-1|TRBV3-1/TRBV3-2|TRBD1|.
CASSQGFVLGQGGSEQFF
TGTGCCAGCAGCCAAGGGTTTGTCCTGGGACAGGGTGGGAGTGAGCAGTTCTTC
>TRBJ1-1|TRBV5-1|.|.
CASSLAPNTEAFF
TGCGCCAGCAGCTTGGCCCCGAACACTGAAGCTTTCTTT
>TRBJ2-1|TRBV7-3|TRBD2|.
CASSLFGGSPYNEQFF
TGTGCCAGCAGCTTGTTCGGCGGGAGCCCTTACAATGAGCAGTTCTTC
>TRBJ1-2|TRBV6-5|.|.
CASSYEVNYGYTF
TGTGCCAGCAGTTACGAAGTAAACTATGGCTACACCTTC
>TRBJ1-6|TRBV18|TRBD1|.
CASSSRQGDNSPLHF
TGTGCCAGCTCATCACGACAGGGGGACAATTCACCCCTCCACTTT
>TRBJ2-7|TRBV2|TRBD2|once
CASSDPSGSWNEQYF
TGTGCCAGCAGCGATCCTAGCGGGAGTTGGAACGAGCAGTACTTC
>TRBJ1-6|TRBV3-1/TRBV3-2|.|.
CASSQDVGFSPLHF
TGTGCCAGCAGCCAAGACGTCGGATTTTCACCCCTCCACTTT
>TRBJ1-5|TRBV5-1|TRBD1|few
CARIPGQIVISNQPQHF
TGCGCCAGGATCCCGGGACAGATAGTTATCAGCAATCAGCCCCAGCATTTT
>TRBJ1-1|TRBV7-6|.|.
CASSLQRNTEAFF
TGTGCCAGCAGCCTACAGAGAAACACTGAAGCTTTCTTT
>TRBJ1-1|TRBV10-3|TRBD1|.
CAISYTPGGAGHTEAFF
TGTGCCATCAGTTATACCCCAGGGGGCGCGGGACACACTGAAGCTTTCTTT
>TRBJ2-2|TRBV11-2|TRBD2|.
CASSPPGLAVAGELFF
TGTGCCAGCAGCCCTCCGGGACTAGCAGTCGCCGGGGAGCTGTTTTTT
>TRBJ1-2|TRBV18|.|.
CASSPPDRLYGYTF
TGTGCCAGCTCACCACCAGATAGGCTCTATGGCTACACCTTC
>TRBJ2-7|TRBV18|TRBD1|.
CASSPGTGSEQYF
TGTGCCAGCTCACCGGGGACAGGGTCCGAGCAGTACTTC
>TRBJ2-7|TRBV6-5|TRBD1|.
CASSSPGQGTYEQYF
TGTGCCAGCAGTTCCCCGGGACAGGGGACCTACGAGCAGTACTTC
>TRBJ1-6|TRBV6-5|.|.
CASRPMETENSPLHF
TGTGCCAGCAGACCTATGGAGACAGAGAATTCACCCCTCCACTTT
>TRBJ2-2|TRBV28|.|.
CASGIPVTGELFF
TGTGCCAGCGGAATACCGGTTACCGGGGAGCTGTTTTTT
>TRBJ2-1|TRBV7-9|TRBD1|.
CASSFPGQGQDEQFF
TGTGCCAGCAGCTTTCCGGGACAGGGGCAGGATGAGCAGTTCTTC
>TRBJ2-4|TRBV6-2/TRBV6-3|TRBD1|.
CASSYESTGIAKNIQYF
TGTGCCAGCAGTTACGAGTCGACAGGGATAGCCAAAAACATTCAGTACTTC
>TRBJ1-5|TRBV19|.|.
CASKEGDYRNQPQHF
TGTGCCAGTAAAGAGGGTGACTACCGAAATCAGCCCCAGCATTTT
>TRBJ2-7|TRBV10-3|TRBD1|.
CAISEGQGRQYF
TGTGCCATCAGTGAGGGACAGGGGCGGCAGTACTTC
>TRBJ2-3|TRBV6-5|.|.
CASSPGLGTDTQYF
TGTGCCAGCAGTCCGGGCTTAGGCACAGATACGCAGTATTTT
>TRBJ2-3|TRBV27|.|.
CASSTTPDTQYF
TGTGCCAGCAGTACGACCCCAGATACGCAGTATTTT
>TRBJ1-1|TRBV5-4|.|.
CASSEGLPNTEAFF
TGTGCCAGCAGCGAGGGACTGCCGAACACTGAAGCTTTCTTT
>TRBJ2-5|TRBV7-6|TRBD2|.
CASSIGTSGAQTQYF
TGTGCCAGCAGTATCGGGACTAGCGGAGCCCAGACCCAGTACTTC
>TRBJ1-1|TRBV9|.|.
CASSASRGAKAFF
TGTGCCAGCAGCGCGTCCCGAGGCGCTAAGGCTTTCTTT